Below, one T cell receptor (beta chain) is given with its context. Its antigen is still unknown. No base quality values were provided; no much bigger clone lies one nucleotide off. TCRbeta CDR3 regions were amplified from genomic DNA by means of the immunoSEQ Assay, a bias-controlled multiplex PCR. Per the source publication's procedure: Within the assay, amplification of reference gene primers was used to estimate how many nucleated cells each sample contained. Sequence reads were collapsed and filtered to measure the absolute abundance of every unique TCRbeta CDR3 rearrangement. For each sample, productive Simpson clonality was calculated as the square root of Simpson's diversity index across productive rearrangements. TCRdb re-hosts the immuneACCESS table, in-frame sequences only. Its copies lack some clones; in the studies checked, an unresolved V gene accounts for under half of them, and the cause for the rest is not known. The V and J calls and clone size were taken over from that table, and D and trimming were inferred from the DNA. In all, the sample holds 120,000 or so clones, and approximately 81% of those were seen once. The ten largest clones take up about 40% of the sample.

The collaborating institutions used their own protocols to collect whole blood in K2EDTA tubes. For TCRbeta analysis, collaborators shipped samples as frozen whole blood, isolated PBMCs, or DNA extracted from either of those sample types. This specimen belongs to a study of blood T cell repertoires in COVID-19 (dated by TCRdb to 2020 to 2021). About the study as a whole: Samples covering the acute and convalescent phases of COVID-19 were provided by collaborators in the United States, Italy and Spain. Deeply sampled blood TCRbeta repertoires from subjects exposed to, actively infected with, or recovered from COVID-19 were included in the dataset. HLA class I and class II types, where available, came from metadata supplied by the sample provider rather than from assay-based typing. The repertoires were made available in a free public database intended to serve as a resource for research on the immune response to SARS-CoV-2. Samples came from the ongoing ImmuneRACE study (first 160 participants) plus 1,254 subjects from 6 global collaborators. The prospective study material was composed of cDNA or gDNA derived from T cells, B-cell-depleted T cells, or PBMCs. A de-identified subject ID, COVID-19 status, age in years and sex were almost always included in the sample metadata. Beyond this particular receptor, the publication reports: The quantity of clinical and demographic metadata differed by source and by participant and was supplied without curation.

V was cut back by 7 bases and J by 0 bases, leaving a gap of 15 bases between them. The germline V gene (reference sequence) sets CDR1 to PRHDT and CDR2 to FYEKMQ. The CDR3 covers 15 residues, taking in both the cysteine and the phenylalanine. Here the CDR3 DNA is all that survives: 45 bases in frame from base 1. The receptor was isolated from a man aged 35-49 years with active or convalescent COVID-19. The chain joins TRBV13 to TRBJ1-2, with the D gene uncertain. Sequenced sample: peripheral blood. The DNA sequence is TGTGCCAGCACCCCCTCCCGGGGAGCTAACTATGGCTACACCTTC. Protein translation: CASTPSRGANYGYTF.